These T cell receptor beta chains were read from a single sample in a study of blood T cell repertoires in COVID-19. The assay was immunoSEQ multiplex PCR, and TCRdb's table has in-frame clones only and misses some. The top ten hold around 7% of the sample, which has around 240,000 clones, 65% to 90% seen once. Sample: peripheral blood. The source is a woman between 45 and 65 years old with acute or convalescent COVID-19. CDR3s include the opening cysteine and the closing phenylalanine or tryptophan. A D gene is named only where the DNA matches it firmly. Expanded clones are given a class, and other clones once, few, many or no size at all.

TRBD2 | 13 | TRBJ2-7 | TRBV6-5 | - | CASSRDYSYEQYF | TGTGCCAGCAGCCGGGACTACTCCTACGAGCAGTACTTC
- | 15 | TRBJ2-5 | TRBV4-2 | - | CASSQDGGGGETQYF | TGTGCCAGCAGCCAAGATGGGGGGGGCGGAGAGACCCAGTACTTC
TRBD2 | 16 | TRBJ2-2 | TRBV5-3 | - | CARSLRTSGSMEELFF | TGTGCCAGAAGCTTGCGTACTAGCGGGAGTATGGAGGAGCTGTTTTTT
- | 12 | TRBJ1-2 | TRBV30 | - | CAWAGNNYGYTF | TGTGCCTGGGCCGGGAATAACTATGGCTACACCTTC
- | 16 | TRBJ2-4 | TRBV27 | once | CASSLYGDVAKNIQYF | TGTGCCAGCAGTTTATACGGAGACGTAGCCAAAAACATTCAGTACTTC
- | 15 | TRBJ1-3 | TRBV27 | - | CASSKRQSSGNTIYF | TGTGCCAGCAGTAAGAGACAGTCTAGTGGAAACACCATATATTTT
TRBD1 | 14 | TRBJ1-1 | TRBV5-1 | few | CASSSTGDYAEAFF | TGCGCCAGCAGCTCGACAGGGGATTACGCTGAAGCTTTCTTT
- | 13 | TRBJ2-3 | TRBV7-9 | - | CASSVPGLDTQYF | TGTGCCAGCAGCGTACCGGGTCTAGATACGCAGTATTTT
- | 17 | TRBJ2-1 | TRBV7-8 | - | CASSLVLAEASYNEQFF | TGTGCCAGCAGCTTAGTTTTAGCCGAAGCATCCTACAATGAGCAGTTCTTC
- | 12 | TRBJ1-6 | TRBV3-1/TRBV3-2 | - | CASSQDTQPLHF | TGTGCCAGCAGCCAAGATACACAGCCCCTCCACTTT
- | 15 | TRBJ2-7 | TRBV28 | - | CASSPQRVVSYEQYF | TGTGCCAGCAGTCCCCAGCGGGTTGTCTCCTACGAGCAGTACTTC
- | 14 | TRBJ1-2 | TRBV19 | - | CASSIEGWENGYTF | TGTGCCAGTAGTATCGAGGGTTGGGAAAATGGCTACACCTTC
- | 13 | TRBJ1-4 | TRBV18 | - | CASSPPGAQKLFF | TGTGCCAGCTCACCACCAGGGGCTCAAAAACTGTTTTTT
- | 16 | TRBJ2-3 | TRBV4-3 | - | CASSHGLGGATDTQYF | TGCGCCAGCAGCCATGGTCTGGGGGGGGCCACAGATACGCAGTATTTT
TRBD1 | 15 | TRBJ1-5 | TRBV18 | - | CASSPGTGDAQPQHF | TGTGCCAGCTCACCAGGGACAGGGGACGCTCAGCCCCAGCATTTT
- | 16 | TRBJ1-2 | TRBV15 | - | CATSRDSGWANYGYTF | TGTGCCACCAGCAGAGATAGCGGGTGGGCTAACTATGGCTACACCTTC
- | 15 | TRBJ2-7 | TRBV28 | few | CASSPGLAFLYEQYF | TGTGCCAGCAGTCCCGGGCTAGCGTTCCTCTACGAGCAGTACTTC
TRBD2 | 17 | TRBJ2-5 | TRBV5-1 | - | CASSSLEAGGYQETQYF | TGCGCCAGCAGTTCCCTAGAGGCGGGGGGGTACCAAGAGACCCAGTACTTC
- | 13 | TRBJ1-1 | TRBV9 | - | CASTPGTGTEAFF | TGTGCCAGCACCCCGGGAACAGGGACTGAAGCTTTCTTT
- | 16 | TRBJ2-7 | TRBV4-1 | - | CASSQGPGVVTYEQYF | TGCGCCAGCAGCCAAGGGCCGGGGGTTGTGACCTACGAGCAGTACTTC
TRBD2 | 16 | TRBJ2-3 | TRBV28 | - | CASSFLAGGYTDTQYF | TGTGCCAGCAGTTTTCTAGCGGGAGGGTACACAGATACGCAGTATTTT
- | 18 | TRBJ2-1 | TRBV10-3 | - | CAISESTRQHPSYNEQFF | TGTGCCATCAGTGAGTCGACTCGACAGCATCCCTCCTACAATGAGCAGTTCTTC
- | 14 | TRBJ1-5 | TRBV4-2 | - | CASSPPTGGQPQHF | TGTGCCAGCAGCCCCCCGACAGGCGGGCAGCCCCAGCATTTT
TRBD2 | 17 | TRBJ2-3 | TRBV4-2 | - | CASSQGTSGSASDTQYF | TGTGCCAGCAGCCAAGGGACTAGCGGGAGTGCTTCAGATACGCAGTATTTT
- | 16 | TRBJ1-4 | TRBV19 | - | CASSPPRGAGTEKLFF | TGTGCCAGTAGCCCCCCGCGTGGGGCAGGTACTGAAAAACTGTTTTTT
- | 16 | TRBJ1-6 | TRBV19 | once | CASSPRQGSGNSPLHF | TGTGCCAGTAGCCCACGCCAGGGAAGCGGGAATTCACCCCTCCACTTT
TRBD1 | 15 | TRBJ1-2 | TRBV3-1/TRBV3-2 | - | CASSQPGTGDYGYTF | TGTGCCAGCAGCCAACCGGGGACAGGGGACTATGGCTACACCTTC